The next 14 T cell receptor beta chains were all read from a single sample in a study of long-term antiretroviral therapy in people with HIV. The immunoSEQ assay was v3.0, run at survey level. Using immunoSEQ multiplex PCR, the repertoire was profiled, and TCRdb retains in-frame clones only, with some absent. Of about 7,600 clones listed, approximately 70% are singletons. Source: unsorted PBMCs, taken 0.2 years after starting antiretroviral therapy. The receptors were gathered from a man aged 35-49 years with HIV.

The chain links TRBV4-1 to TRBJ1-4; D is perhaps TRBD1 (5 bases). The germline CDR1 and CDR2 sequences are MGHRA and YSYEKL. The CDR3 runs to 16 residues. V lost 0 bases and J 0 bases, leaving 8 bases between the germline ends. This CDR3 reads CASSQDGASTNEKLFF. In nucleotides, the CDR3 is TGCGCCAGCAGCCAAGATGGGGCGTCAACTAATGAAAAACTGTTTTTT.

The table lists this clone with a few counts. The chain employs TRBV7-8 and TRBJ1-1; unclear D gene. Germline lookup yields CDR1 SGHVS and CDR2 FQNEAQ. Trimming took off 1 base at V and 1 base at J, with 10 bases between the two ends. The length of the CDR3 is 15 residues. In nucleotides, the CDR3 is TGTGCCAGCAGCTTAGATTGGGGAGGGAACACTGAAGCTTTCTTT. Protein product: CASSLDWGGNTEAFF.

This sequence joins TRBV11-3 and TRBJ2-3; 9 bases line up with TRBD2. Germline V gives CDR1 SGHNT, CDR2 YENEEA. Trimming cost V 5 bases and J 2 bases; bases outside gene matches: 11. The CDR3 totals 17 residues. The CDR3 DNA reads TGTGCCAGCAGCCCCCCCGGACTAGCGCCCTACACAGATACGCAGTATTTT. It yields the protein CASSPPGLAPYTDTQYF.

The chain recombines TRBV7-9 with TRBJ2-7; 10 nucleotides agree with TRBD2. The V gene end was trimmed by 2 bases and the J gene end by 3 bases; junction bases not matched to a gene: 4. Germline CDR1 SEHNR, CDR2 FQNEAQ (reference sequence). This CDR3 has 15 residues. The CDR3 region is CASSLTSGGGYEQYF. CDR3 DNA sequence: TGTGCCAGCAGCTTAACGAGCGGGGGGGGCTACGAGCAGTACTTC.

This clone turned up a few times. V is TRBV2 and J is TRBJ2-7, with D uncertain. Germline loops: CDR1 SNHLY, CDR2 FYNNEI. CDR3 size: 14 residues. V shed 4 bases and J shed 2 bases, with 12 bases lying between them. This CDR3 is CASSAYGAAYEQYF. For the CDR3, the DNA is TGTGCCAGCAGTGCCTACGGAGCCGCCTACGAGCAGTACTTC.

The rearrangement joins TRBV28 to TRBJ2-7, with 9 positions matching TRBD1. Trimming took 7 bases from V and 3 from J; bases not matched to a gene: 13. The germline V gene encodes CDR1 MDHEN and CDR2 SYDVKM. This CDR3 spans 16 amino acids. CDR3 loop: CASILGGRTGDYEQYF. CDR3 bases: TGTGCCAGCATCCTGGGGGGGAGGACAGGGGACTACGAGCAGTACTTC.

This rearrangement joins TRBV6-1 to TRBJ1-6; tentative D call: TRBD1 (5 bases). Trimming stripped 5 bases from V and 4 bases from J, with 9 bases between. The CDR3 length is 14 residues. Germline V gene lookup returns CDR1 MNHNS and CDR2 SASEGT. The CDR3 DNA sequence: TGTGCCAGCAGTCCGGGACCTTATAATTCACCCCTCCACTTT. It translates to CASSPGPYNSPLHF.

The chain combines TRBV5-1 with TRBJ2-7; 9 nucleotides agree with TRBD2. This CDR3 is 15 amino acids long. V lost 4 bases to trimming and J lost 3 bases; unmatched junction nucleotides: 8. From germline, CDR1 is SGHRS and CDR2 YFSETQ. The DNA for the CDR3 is TGCGCCAGCAGCCCGGGCGGCGGGGGGGTCTACGAGCAGTACTTC. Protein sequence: CASSPGGGGVYEQYF.

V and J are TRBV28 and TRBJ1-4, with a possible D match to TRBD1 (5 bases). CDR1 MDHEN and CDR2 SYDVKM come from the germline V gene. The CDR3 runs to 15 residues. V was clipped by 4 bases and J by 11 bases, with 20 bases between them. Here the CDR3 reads CASSSLHEDKRKLFF. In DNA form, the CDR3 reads TGTGCCAGCAGTTCCCTTCACGAGGACAAGCGGAAACTGTTTTTT.

This CDR3 is CASSNAQVEFDYGYTF. The DNA of the CDR3 is TGTGCCAGCAGCAATGCTCAGGTAGAATTCGACTATGGCTACACCTTC. The rearrangement uses TRBV21-1 and TRBJ1-2; the listed D gene, TRBD1, was not tested against the DNA. TRBV21-1 is deemed a pseudogene. CDR3 length: 16 residues.

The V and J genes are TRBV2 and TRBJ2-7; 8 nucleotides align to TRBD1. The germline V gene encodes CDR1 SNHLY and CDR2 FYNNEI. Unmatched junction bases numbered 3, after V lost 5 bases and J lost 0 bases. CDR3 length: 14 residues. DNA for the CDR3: TGTGCCAGCAGTATTCAGGGGGCCTCCTACGAGCAGTACTTC. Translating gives CASSIQGASYEQYF.

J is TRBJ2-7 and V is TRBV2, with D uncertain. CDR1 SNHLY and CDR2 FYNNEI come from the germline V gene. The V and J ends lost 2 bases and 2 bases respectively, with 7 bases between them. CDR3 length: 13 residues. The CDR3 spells CASSEQETYEQYF. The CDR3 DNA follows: TGTGCCAGCAGTGAACAGGAGACCTACGAGCAGTACTTC.

The CDR3 sequence: CASSLAGAYNEQFF. CDR3 DNA sequence: TGTGCCAGCAGTTTGGCGGGAGCTTACAATGAGCAGTTCTTC. The chain combines TRBV27 with TRBJ2-1; the match to TRBD2 covers 7 bases. V shed 3 bases, J shed 4 bases, and the junction held 3 bases outside the gene matches. Germline CDR1 is MNHEY and CDR2 is SMNVEV (reference sequence). The CDR3 has 14 amino acids.

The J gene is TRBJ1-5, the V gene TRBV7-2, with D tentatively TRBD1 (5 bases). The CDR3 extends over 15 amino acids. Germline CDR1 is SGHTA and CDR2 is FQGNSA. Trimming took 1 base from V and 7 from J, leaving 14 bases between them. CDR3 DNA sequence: TGTGCCAGCAGCTTAGAGGGCAGGGCCTCCCAGCCCCAGCATTTT. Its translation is CASSLEGRASQPQHF. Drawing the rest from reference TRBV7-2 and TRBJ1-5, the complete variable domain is GAGVSQSPSNKVTEKGKDVELRCDPISGHTALYWYRQSLGQGLEFLIYFQGNSAPDKSGLPSDRFSAERTGGSVSTLTIQRTQQEDSAVYLCASSLEGRASQPQHFGDGTRLSIL.